One and the same sample provided the 25 T cell receptor beta chains below, sequenced in a study of glioma-infiltrating T cells. Amplification of TCR alpha and beta CDR3 regions from RNA used iRepertoire nested multiplex PCR. TCRdb reprocessed the multiplex PCR reads via MiXCR and lists one record per CDR3 protein. Of under 200,000 distinct CDR3 sequences in the sample, roughly two fifths were seen once. Material: glioma tissue, nonneoplastic brain tissue, or PBMCs (not recorded which). The source of these receptors is a human donor with low-grade glioma or glioblastoma, undergoing nonglioma brain surgery, or in good health (not recorded which).

At least ten counts were recorded for this clonotype. In DNA form, the CDR3 reads TGTGCCAGCAGCCAAGATCGGACGAGGTACGAGCAGTACTTC. Residues: CASSQDRTRYEQYF. This sequence joins TRBV3-1 and TRBJ2-7; D gene unclear. Germline lookup yields CDR1 LGHDT and CDR2 YNNKEL (reference sequence). The CDR3 length is 14 residues. V lost 0 bases to trimming and J lost 4 bases, with 10 bases between them.

This clonotype was seen repeatedly, ten times or more. V usage is TRBV2 and J usage is TRBJ2-3, with D possibly matching TRBD2 (5 bases). The CDR3 extends over 12 amino acids. Trimming took 8 bases from V and 2 from J, leaving 8 bases between them. The germline gives CDR1 SNHLY, CDR2 FYNNEI. This chain's CDR3 is CASGLATDTQYF. In DNA, the CDR3 is TGTGCCAGCGGACTTGCCACAGATACGCAGTATTTT. Using reference TRBV2 and TRBJ2-3 for the parts outside the CDR3, the full variable domain is EPEVTQTPSHQVTQMGQEVILRCVPISNHLYFYWYRQILGQKVEFLVSFYNNEISEKSEIFDDQFSVERPDGSNFTLKIRSTKLEDSAMYFCASGLATDTQYFGPGTRLTVL.

The sample holds many counts of this clonotype. This rearrangement joins TRBV19 to TRBJ2-7, with TRBD2 matching over 7 bases. The CDR3 covers 14 residues. Germline CDR1 and CDR2: LNHDA and SQIVND (reference sequence). The ends lost 5 bases at V and 2 bases at J; junction bases unmatched: 6. In nucleotides, the CDR3 is TGTGCCAGTAGTTCTGCTAGCGGAGCCTACGAGCAGTACTTC. This encodes CASSSASGAYEQYF.

About this clonotype: This clone may be a read error of a much larger clone one base away. This chain links TRBV27 with TRBJ2-4, with D unresolved. Germline assignment: CDR1 MNHEY and CDR2 SMNVEV (reference sequence). CDR3 length: 10 residues. The CDR3 sequence: CATQSNGLVF. For the CDR3, the DNA is TGTGCCACGCAATCTAATGGTCTAGTCTTC.

This clonotype was picked up many times. V usage is TRBV19 and J usage is TRBJ1-1; D perhaps matches TRBD1 (5 bases). The germline CDR1 and CDR2 sequences are LNHDA and SQIVND (reference sequence). The CDR3 consists of 14 residues. Trimming pared 3 bases from V and 10 bases from J, leaving 18 bases between. The CDR3 loop reads CASSILADKEGAFF. The CDR3 DNA reads as TGTGCCAGTAGTATTCTGGCGGACAAGGAGGGAGCTTTCTTT.

Turning to this clonotype: A much larger clone sits a single nucleotide away, making a read error possible. CDR3 in DNA: TGCAGTGCTACACCTAGCGGGAGACGGGAGACCCAGTACTTC. It codes for CSATPSGRRETQYF. The chain links TRBV20-1 to TRBJ2-5; TRBD2 matches at 10 bases. J gave up 5 bases and V 4 bases, and 7 bases lay outside the gene matches. The germline gives CDR1 DFQATT, CDR2 SNEGSKA (reference sequence). The CDR3 runs 14 residues.

The gene calls are TRBV7-2 and TRBJ2-7; D unresolved. The CDR3 length is 14 residues. Looked up from germline, CDR1 is SGHTA and CDR2 is FQGNSA. Trimming stripped 6 bases from V and 1 base from J, with 13 bases between. DNA for the CDR3: TGTGCCAGCAGACGCTCAAGGGTTTCCTACGAGCAGTACTTC. As protein: CASRRSRVSYEQYF.

As concerns this clonotype: A read error is possible here, since a much larger clone lies one base away. This chain connects TRBV28 to TRBJ2-2; TRBD2 is a possible D gene (6 bases). The V gene's germline CDR1 is MDHEN and CDR2 SYDVKM. The CDR3 is 12 amino acids. V lost 5 bases, J lost 5 bases, and 6 bases lay in between. For the CDR3, the DNA is TGTGCCAGCAGTCGGGGGACCGGGGAGCTGTTTTTT. Translation gives CASSRGTGELFF. Supplemented by reference TRBV28 and TRBJ2-2, the full variable domain reads DVKVTQSSRYLVKRTGEKVFLECVQDMDHENMFWYRQDPGLGLRLIYFSYDVKMKEKGDIPEGYSVSREKKERFSLILESASTNQTSMYLCASSRGTGELFFGEGSRLTVL.

V gene TRBV6-1 combines with J gene TRBJ2-5, with D possibly TRBD2 on 6 matching bases. Germline V gives CDR1 MNHNS, CDR2 SASEGT. This CDR3 is built from 13 residues. Between the trimmed V and J ends, which lost 8 bases and 4 bases, there was a span of 14 bases. The CDR3 DNA reads TGTGCCAGCGAATCGGAGGGAGCAGAGACCCAGTACTTC. Its translation: CASESEGAETQYF.

This chain links TRBV9 with TRBJ1-1; D unclear. V was shortened by 3 bases and J by 1 base, with 7 bases between the two germline ends. Germline assignment: CDR1 SGDLS and CDR2 YYNGEE. CDR3 size: 13 residues. CDR3 residues: CASSGVSNTEAFF. DNA for the CDR3: TGTGCCAGCAGCGGGGTCTCGAACACTGAAGCTTTCTTT.

This clonotype was counted many times. The chain is built from TRBV20-1 and TRBJ2-7; D could derive from TRBD1 or TRBD2 (5 bases each). Germline V CDR1 and CDR2: DFQATT, SNEGSKA (reference sequence). Deletions cut 5 bases from V and 3 bases from J, with 20 bases between. This CDR3 is 15 amino acids long. CDR3 amino acids: CSARRPGTDNYEQYF. For the CDR3, the DNA is TGCAGTGCTCGACGTCCCGGGACGGATAACTACGAGCAGTACTTC.

This clonotype was picked up many times. The J gene is TRBJ2-1, the V gene TRBV7-9, with a tentative D call TRBD2 (5 bases). Germline V CDR1 and CDR2: SEHNR, FQNEAQ (reference sequence). The length of the CDR3 is 11 residues. Trimming stripped 3 bases from V and 8 bases from J, with 5 bases between. The DNA of the CDR3 is TGTGCCAGCAGCTTTAGCGATGAGCAGTTCTTC. It is translated as CASSFSDEQFF.

This clonotype was observed at least ten times. The J gene is TRBJ1-6, the V gene TRBV28; D perhaps matches TRBD1 (5 bases). In germline, CDR1 is MDHEN, CDR2 SYDVKM. The germline V and J ends were trimmed by 3 bases and 4 bases, with 10 bases remaining between them. This CDR3 has 15 residues. CDR3 sequence (DNA): TGTGCCAGCAGTTTTCGGGGCGGATATAATTCACCCCTCCACTTT. It is translated as CASSFRGGYNSPLHF.

The table lists this clonotype with many counts. The genes are TRBV28 and TRBJ1-1; D call uncertain. Germline-derived CDR1 and CDR2 are MDHEN and SYDVKM. CDR3 length: 11 residues. The germline V and J ends were trimmed by 3 bases and 5 bases, with 4 bases remaining between them. CDR3 sequence (DNA): TGTGCCAGCAGTTTGCCGACTGAAGCTTTCTTT. Encoded protein: CASSLPTEAFF.

The chain combines TRBV28 with TRBJ2-7; TRBD2 aligns across 7 bases. CDR3 length: 13 amino acids. The V and J ends lost 5 bases and 5 bases, in that order; junction bases with no gene match: 6. Germline loops: CDR1 MDHEN, CDR2 SYDVKM. The CDR3 DNA is TGTGCCAGCAGTCGACGGGGGGTCAACGAGCAGTACTTC. It translates to CASSRRGVNEQYF. Full variable domain (remainder filled in from reference TRBV28 and TRBJ2-7): DVKVTQSSRYLVKRTGEKVFLECVQDMDHENMFWYRQDPGLGLRLIYFSYDVKMKEKGDIPEGYSVSREKKERFSLILESASTNQTSMYLCASSRRGVNEQYFGPGTRLTVT.

This clonotype was observed many times. V and J are TRBV20-1 and TRBJ2-1; 10 bases line up with TRBD2. The CDR3 is made up of 18 amino acids. In germline, CDR1 is DFQATT, CDR2 SNEGSKA (reference sequence). V shed 0 bases, J shed 10 bases, and the junction held 18 bases outside the gene matches. DNA for the CDR3: TGCAGTGCTAGAGACCCACCGCGCAGCGGGAGGGTGCCGGGCGAGCAGTTCTTC. Protein: CSARDPPRSGRVPGEQFF.

A remark on this clonotype: A much more abundant neighbour one base away suggests this may be a read error. The CDR3 does not close with the conserved phenylalanine or tryptophan, likely indicating a read error. The V and J genes are TRBV12-3 or TRBV12-4 and TRBJ2-1; D is ambiguous. The CDR3 totals 13 residues. V shed 6 bases and J shed 3 bases, with 9 bases lying between them. CDR3 in DNA: TGTGCCAGCAGCCCTAACTACTACAATGAGCAGTTCTTA. Encoded protein: CASSPNYYNEQFL.

Comments on this clonotype: It may be a read error: a sequence one base away is much more abundant. This chain links TRBV19 with TRBJ2-1; D might be TRBD1 (6 bases). The CDR3 has 13 residues. CDR1 is LNHDA, CDR2 SQIVND, per germline (reference sequence). CDR3 residues: CAGSTWDNNEQFF. The CDR3 DNA is TGTGCCGGTAGCACTTGGGACAACAATGAGCAGTTCTTC.

About this clonotype: A read error may be the cause here, since a much bigger clone is one base away. This rearrangement joins TRBV7-9 to TRBJ2-1; D gene uncertain. Per the germline V gene, CDR1 is SEHNR and CDR2 is FQNEAQ (reference sequence). V was trimmed by 2 bases and J by 5 bases, leaving 7 bases between them. The CDR3 runs to 13 residues. DNA for the CDR3: TGTGCCAGCAGCTTATTCACTCACAATGAGCAGTTCTTC. It translates to CASSLFTHNEQFF.

With regard to this clonotype: The germline gene is not matched at one end of the junction; a read error may be the cause. The chain links TRBV25-1 to TRBJ1-2, with D maybe TRBD1 (5 bases). Germline-derived CDR1 and CDR2 are MGHDK and SYGVNS. This CDR3 spans 14 amino acids. CDR3 nucleotides: TGTGCCAGCAGTGATTCAGGGCTTATGTATGGATACACCTTC. Translating it yields CASSDSGLMYGYTF.

This clonotype was seen ten or more times. The rearrangement uses TRBV6-6 and TRBJ1-2; D remains ambiguous. Germline V lookup: CDR1 MNHNY, CDR2 SVGAGI (reference sequence). V lost 2 bases to trimming and J lost 2 bases, with 6 bases between them. The CDR3 totals 13 residues. CDR3 amino acids: CASSYEGNYGYTF. CDR3 nucleotide sequence: TGTGCCAGCAGTTACGAGGGCAACTATGGCTACACCTTC.

This clonotype was seen more than once but under ten times. V is TRBV30 and J is TRBJ1-2; the D is unclear. Trimming left V 8 bases short and J 2 bases short, with 18 bases between. The CDR3 contains 14 residues. Germline assignment: CDR1 GTSNPN and CDR2 SVGIG (reference sequence). The CDR3 sequence: CARTSPSLNYGYTF. The CDR3 DNA follows: TGTGCCCGGACCTCCCCCTCCTTAAACTATGGCTACACCTTC.

V and J are TRBV10-2 and TRBJ1-4; the D is unclear. The CDR3 spans 13 residues. Germline CDR1 and CDR2: WSHSY and SAAADI. V lost 10 bases, J lost 6 bases, and 15 bases lay in between. CDR3 bases: TGCGCCACAATGAGACGGACTGATGAAAAACTGTTTTTT. Protein: CATMRRTDEKLFF.

This sequence joins TRBV2 and TRBJ1-6; unclear D gene. Trimming left V 2 bases short and J 2 bases short, with 7 bases between. This CDR3 comprises 15 residues. Germline values: CDR1 SNHLY, CDR2 FYNNEI. CDR3 in amino acids: CASSERKTYNSPLHF. The CDR3 nucleotides are TGTGCCAGCAGTGAAAGGAAGACCTATAATTCACCCCTCCACTTT.

With respect to this clonotype: A much larger clone is a single base away; this may be a read error. The chain couples TRBV6-1 to TRBJ2-1; D is ambiguous. The germline gives CDR1 MNHNS, CDR2 SASEGT. The CDR3 loop spans 12 amino acids. V lost 6 bases and J 9 bases, leaving 12 bases between the germline ends. The CDR3 region has the DNA TGTGCCAGCAGCCCCTTCACGGGTGAGCAGTTCTTC. Residues: CASSPFTGEQFF.